What follows describes a single T cell receptor beta chain. The entry originates in a study of cytomegalovirus exposure and HLA in healthy donors. The CDR3 runs to 15 residues. V gave up 5 bases and J gave up 0 bases, with 11 bases separating them. Germline V gene data show CDR1 as LNHDA and CDR2 as SQIVND (reference sequence). Use of 60 Vbeta and 13 Jbeta primers characterized the PCR. TCRdb's copy holds only in-frame clones and misses some; the assay was immunoSEQ multiplex PCR. The data show over 150,000 clones, around 80% seen once. The sample was PBMCs. The TCR originated in a man aged 25 to 45 in good health and CMV-seropositive. The rearrangement joins TRBV19 to TRBJ2-1; D remains ambiguous. The CDR3 sequence: CASSLGRRSYNEQFF. The CDR3 coding sequence is TGTGCCAGTAGTTTGGGCAGGCGCTCCTACAATGAGCAGTTCTTC.